Below, 2 T cell receptor beta chains from the same sample are listed, as sequenced in a study of identical twins. MiXCR was run by TCRdb on the 5' RACE reads, yielding one entry per CDR3 protein. The sample has a few hundred thousand distinct CDR3 sequences; approximately 10% are singletons. These same records also appear under a second study, on yellow fever vaccine responses in identical twins.

The sequenced material came from PBMCs. Receptor source: a woman younger than 30 in good health.

The V gene is TRBV7-9, the J gene TRBJ2-1; D is undetermined. The CDR3 contains 14 residues. Germline V gives CDR1 SEHNR, CDR2 FQNEAQ (reference sequence). The ends were cut back, 1 base at V and 6 bases at J, with 10 bases in the middle. The CDR3 sequence: CASSLVGPSNEQFF. The CDR3 nucleotides read TGTGCCAGCAGCTTAGTTGGGCCGAGCAATGAGCAGTTCTTC.

As DNA, the CDR3 is TGTGCCAGCAGCCTGGATAAGACCCAGTACTTC. It specifies CASSLDKTQYF. The chain couples TRBV7-2 to TRBJ2-5; the D is unclear. The CDR3 consists of 11 residues. Trimming removed 5 bases at V and 6 bases at J, with 7 bases between. From germline, CDR1 is SGHTA and CDR2 FQGNSA.